This record looks at one TCR beta chain sequence and its context. V lost 3 bases to trimming and J lost 5 bases, with 22 bases between them. The CDR3 extends over 17 amino acids. CDR1 and CDR2 from the germline V gene are MNHEY and SMNVEV (reference sequence). The data are from a study of blood T cell repertoires in COVID-19. Overall study context: Donors in the United States, Italy and Spain gave samples during acute or convalescent COVID-19.

The assay was immunoSEQ multiplex PCR, and TCRdb's table has in-frame clones only and misses some. Among about 150,000 clones listed, approximately 86% were seen once. Exposed enrollees had met someone with a PCR-confirmed or clinician-diagnosed COVID-19 case at some point within the 2 weeks before study entry. This chain connects TRBV27 to TRBJ1-1; D gene uncertain. The sample was PBMCs or T cells enriched from blood (not recorded which). The receptor was derived from a middle-aged woman who had been exposed to COVID-19. CDR3 sequence reads: CASSFSVSQNIITEAFF. DNA for the CDR3: TGTGCCAGCAGTTTTTCAGTTTCCCAAAATATAATAACTGAAGCTTTCTTT.